A single TCR beta chain is shown here with its context. This clonotype was recorded a few times. What this receptor recognizes is not known. There are no base qualities to consult, and no much larger clone falls within one base. Via the germline V gene, CDR1 is SGDLS and CDR2 YYNGEE. The cysteine opens and the phenylalanine closes a CDR3 of 19 amino acids. The CDR3 DNA has 57 bases and is translated from base 1. V loses 1 base, J loses 1 base, and the germline ends lie 23 bases apart. Library construction relied on 5' RACE. Sequenced using an Illumina HiSeq 2500. A second PCR of roughly 6 to 11 cycles was run with a J-beta primer mix and a sample-barcoded 5' primer. A template-switch 5' adaptor carrying 12 random nucleotides introduced a unique molecular identifier onto each TCR beta cDNA molecule. At least 2.5 million CDR3-containing paired-end reads were obtained from each sample. First-strand cDNA synthesis was performed from all RNA using the Mint cDNA synthesis kit, with priming by a TRBC-specific oligonucleotide. Following uracil-DNA glycosylase treatment, all cDNA underwent a first 18-cycle PCR with the universal primers M1SS and BC2_uni_R. The original methods were these. Each sample was normalized by randomly selecting 1 million high-quality reads, each carrying a distinct molecular identifier. Reads with shared molecular identifiers were discarded instead of being binned into consensus sequences. CDR3 identification, clonotype clustering and error correction used MiTCR with a Q25 quality threshold and the strictest error-elimination algorithm. A nonparametric unseen species model using Euler transformation provided a lower-bound estimate of total TCR beta diversity. The public reads were reprocessed in TCRdb via fastp at Q25 and MiXCR, keeping in-frame beta chains. CDR3 protein sequences are deduplicated, and each keeps its most common genes and DNA. TCRdb's processing, not the authors', yielded these V and J calls. This sample is represented by 700,000 to 850,000 distinct CDR3 sequences; 35% to 40% of them were singletons. The ten largest clonotypes hold around 13% of the sample.

The approximately 39 donors, aged about 6 to 95 years, were systemically healthy Caucasian individuals from Russia. Each donor gave approximately 10 milliliters of peripheral blood, collected into EDTA-treated Vacutainer tubes. Ficoll-Paque density-gradient centrifugation was used to isolate PBMCs, with at least 6.5 million per sample. Total RNA was extracted from PBMCs with Trizol reagent, with at least 5.5 micrograms obtained per sample. The percentages of naive CD45RAhigh/CD27high T cells were determined by flow cytometry on a PBMC aliquot from every donor. The data stem from a study of blood T cells in healthy people across ages (dated by TCRdb to about 2015). With respect to the entire study: Template switching captured roughly one uniquely barcoded TCR beta cDNA molecule per two T cells in model experiments. Donors were grouped into four age groups: young (average roughly 16 years), middle-aged (39), aged (around 62) and long-lived (around 80). Donors of different ages were randomly distributed across sequencing lanes to avoid experimental bias. The study analyzed two additional independent replicas of 1 million unique cDNA reads from the same blood draw for two donors, one aged 18 to 30 and one aged 80 or older. Age-related changes in TCR beta repertoire diversity were measured in the study by deep sequencing normalized with unique cDNA molecular identifiers. The paper as a whole reports these results and caveats: There was a strong correlation between observed TCR beta diversity and the percentage of naive T cells measured by flow cytometry. Estimates of total diversity based on one million sequenced T cells were regarded as lower bounds and as underestimates. Bulk unsorted PBMC profiling prevented conclusive comparison of naive and antigen-experienced compartments. Because donor CMV infection status was unknown, age-related changes in expanded clonotypes were potentially confounded. Observed TCR beta diversity per million T cells fell roughly linearly with age, and a significant reduction was already apparent by age around 40. Compared with the aged group, the long-lived group had more naive CD4+ T cells, fewer expanded clones and increased TCR diversity, a pattern suggesting age selection.

The V and J segments used are TRBV9 and TRBJ1-1; no D gene is confidently identified. Specimen: blood. This TCR was sampled from a young man in good health. The DNA is TGTGCCAGCAGCGTACCTCAGGAACGGGGTGAGCTACCGAACACTGAAGCTTTCTTT. The resulting protein is CASSVPQERGELPNTEAFF.